The subject of this entry is one TCR beta chain. TCRdb fed the 5' RACE reads into MiXCR, producing one record per CDR3 protein. The sample lists 40,000 to 50,000 distinct CDR3 sequences, about 18% occurring once. This sample was taken from a study of chronic HIV infection and antiretroviral therapy. This CDR3 has 10 residues. CDR1 and CDR2 (germline): DFQATT, SNEGSKA (reference sequence). J gave up 17 bases and V 5 bases, and 6 bases lay outside the gene matches. This chain joins TRBV20-1 and TRBJ1-6, with 7 bases that match TRBD1. Material for sequencing was peripheral blood. This receptor was taken from an adult who had HIV and had not received antiretroviral therapy, or was an uninfected healthy control (not recorded which). CDR3 residues: CSASLGQVHF. The CDR3 bases are TGCAGTGCTTCCCTCGGACAGGTCCACTTT.